The 17 T cell receptor beta chains below were found in one sample sequenced in a study of radiation and T cells in renal cell carcinoma. Clones were sequenced by immunoSEQ multiplex PCR, and TCRdb holds only the in-frame ones, with some missing. Found here are about 65,000 clones, around three quarters of them singletons; the top ten hold roughly 6.1%. The time point here: blood 2 weeks post-SBRT. Treatment specified: 15 Gy SBRT to primary tumor, nephrectomy 4 weeks later. Sequences were derived from blood, sampled from a patient whose treatment included radiotherapy and nephrectomy. These receptors all come from a man in his 60s with renal cell carcinoma.

This sequence joins TRBV6-1 and TRBJ2-6; 8 positions match TRBD2. The germline gives CDR1 MNHNS, CDR2 SASEGT. J was trimmed by 0 bases and V by 4 bases; bases with no gene match: 5. The CDR3 has 17 amino acids. For the CDR3, the DNA is TGTGCCAGCAGTGCGGGACTAGTTCGCTCTGGGGCCAACGTCCTGACTTTC. Translation gives CASSAGLVRSGANVLTF.

The chain is built from TRBV6-1 and TRBJ1-2, with D unclear. The CDR3 is 11 residues long. The germline V and J ends were trimmed by 6 bases and 2 bases, with 4 bases remaining between them. Germline CDR1 and CDR2: MNHNS and SASEGT. The CDR3 region is CASRKNYGYTF. The CDR3 bases are TGTGCCAGCAGAAAAAACTATGGCTACACCTTC.

This clone was seen more than once but under ten times. V is TRBV19 and J is TRBJ1-5, with 8 positions matching TRBD1. The germline V gene encodes CDR1 LNHDA and CDR2 SQIVND (reference sequence). The CDR3 totals 15 residues. J gave up 6 bases and V 7 bases, and 11 bases lay outside the gene matches. CDR3 loop: CASTEDRAAAQPQHF. The CDR3 DNA is TGTGCCAGTACCGAGGACAGGGCTGCGGCTCAGCCCCAGCATTTT.

CDR3 loop: CASSQQERGEQYF. The CDR3 DNA follows: TGTGCCAGCAGCCAGCAGGAACGGGGCGAGCAGTACTTC. V gene TRBV11-2 combines with J gene TRBJ2-7, with TRBD2 as a possible D gene (5 bases). The V end was cut by 5 bases, the J end by 6 bases, with 14 bases between. The CDR3 sequence is 13 residues long. In germline, CDR1 is SGHAT, CDR2 FQNNGV.

The CDR3 protein is CASSLIGGPMDTEAFF. CDR3 DNA: TGTGCCAGCAGTTTAATCGGGGGGCCTATGGACACTGAAGCTTTCTTT. The chain links TRBV27 to TRBJ1-1, with D maybe TRBD1 (6 bases). Germline CDR1 is MNHEY and CDR2 is SMNVEV (reference sequence). The CDR3 contains 16 residues. V was pared by 2 bases and J by 3 bases, with 16 bases between.

The chain carries TRBV7-8 and TRBJ2-7, with D uncertain. CDR1 is SGHVS and CDR2 is FQNEAQ in the germline V gene. The CDR3 consists of 13 residues. V was trimmed by 5 bases and J by 3 bases, leaving 11 bases between them. Here the CDR3 DNA reads TGTGCCAGCAGCGCCTCCCAGAACTACGAGCAGTACTTC. Translated: CASSASQNYEQYF.

This rearrangement joins TRBV27 to TRBJ2-1, with D perhaps matching TRBD1 (6 bases). The V end lost 10 bases, the J end lost 4 bases, and 17 bases lay between the germline ends. Germline V gene sequence: CDR1 MNHEY, CDR2 SMNVEV (reference sequence). The CDR3 loop spans 14 amino acids. The DNA for the CDR3 is TGTGCCACCCCTAGAGAGGGGGAATACAATGAGCAGTTCTTC. This sequence encodes CATPREGEYNEQFF.

V is TRBV14 and J is TRBJ2-2; no clear D gene. V lost 2 bases, J lost 0 bases, and 10 bases lay in between. The CDR3 covers 16 residues. Germline V gene sequence: CDR1 SGHDN, CDR2 FVKESK. CDR3 amino acids: CASSQRFYSNTGELFF. The CDR3 DNA sequence: TGTGCCAGCAGCCAAAGGTTCTATTCGAACACCGGGGAGCTGTTTTTT.

The chain has TRBV29-1 and TRBJ2-3; D possibly corresponds to TRBD1 (6 bases). V lost 0 bases to trimming and J lost 1 base, with 11 bases between them. The V gene's germline CDR1 is SQVTM and CDR2 ANQGSEA. The CDR3 loop spans 15 amino acids. The CDR3 DNA is TGCAGCGTTGAAGACGCCAGGGGTGGCACAGATACGCAGTATTTT. Its translation is CSVEDARGGTDTQYF.

This rearrangement joins TRBV11-2 to TRBJ1-1; D uncertain. This CDR3 has 15 amino acids. V shed 1 base and J shed 1 base, with 10 bases lying between them. CDR1 and CDR2 (germline): SGHAT, FQNNGV. The CDR3 coding sequence is TGTGCCAGCAGCTTAGGTCCAGCTAGGAACACTGAAGCTTTCTTT. The encoded protein is CASSLGPARNTEAFF.

The chain recombines TRBV5-6 with TRBJ1-2, with D possibly TRBD1 on 6 matching bases. The CDR3 has 15 amino acids. Trimming removed 1 base at V and 7 bases at J, with 17 bases between. Germline values: CDR1 SGHDT, CDR2 YYEEEE. The chain's CDR3 is CASSLSPTGPGGYTF. The CDR3 DNA is TGTGCCAGCAGCTTGTCACCTACAGGGCCGGGTGGCTACACCTTC.

This clone was counted between two and nine times. V is TRBV6-5 and J is TRBJ1-1; D is possibly TRBD1 (6 bases). This CDR3 has 12 residues. V lost 6 bases and J lost 5, with 10 bases in between. In germline, CDR1 is MNHEY, CDR2 SVGAGI. The CDR3 nucleotides read TGTGCCAGCAGCCAGGGGATGACTGAAGCTTTCTTT. Amino acids: CASSQGMTEAFF.

The CDR3 DNA follows: TGTGCCTGGGAGGGGGGCTCTGGGGCCAACGTCCTGACTTTC. Translation: CAWEGGSGANVLTF. The chain links TRBV30 to TRBJ2-6; D is tentatively TRBD1 or TRBD2 (6 bases each). The CDR3 is 14 amino acids. The V gene lost 5 bases and the J gene lost 0 bases, with 8 bases spanning the gap. From germline, CDR1 is GTSNPN and CDR2 SVGIG (reference sequence).

V gene TRBV11-2 combines with J gene TRBJ2-2; the D gene is possibly TRBD1 (6 bases). The CDR3 sequence is 14 residues long. V dropped 4 bases and J dropped 7 bases, with 13 bases sitting between them. Germline assignment: CDR1 SGHAT and CDR2 FQNNGV. CDR3 sequence reads: CASSSERGSGELFF. For the CDR3, the DNA is TGTGCCAGCAGCTCCGAAAGGGGGAGCGGGGAGCTGTTTTTT. Drawing the rest from reference TRBV11-2 and TRBJ2-2, the complete variable domain is EAGVAQSPRYKIIEKRQSVAFWCNPISGHATLYWYQQILGQGPKLLIQFQNNGVVDDSQLPKDRFSAERLKGVDSTLKIQPAKLEDSAVYLCASSSERGSGELFFGEGSRLTVL.

The V call is TRBV7-2, the J call TRBJ2-1, with D possibly TRBD2 on 6 matching bases. CDR3 size: 13 residues. Germline V gene sequence: CDR1 SGHTA, CDR2 FQGNSA. Trimming took 5 bases from V and 5 from J, leaving 10 bases between them. CDR3 sequence reads: CASSRLVDNEQFF. In DNA, the CDR3 is TGTGCCAGCAGCCGACTAGTTGACAATGAGCAGTTCTTC.

This clone was detected only once. The genes are TRBV5-6 and TRBJ2-3; TRBD2 matches 10 bases. Germline loops: CDR1 SGHDT, CDR2 YYEEEE. Trimming cost V 5 bases and J 2 bases; bases outside gene matches: 8. The CDR3 sequence is 16 residues long. The DNA of the CDR3 is TGTGCCAGCAGTAGTACTAGCGGGGATATCACAGATACGCAGTATTTT. The encoded protein is CASSSTSGDITDTQYF.

In DNA, the CDR3 is TGTGCCAGCAGTGAATACAGGTCGAACACTGAAGCTTTCTTT. It translates to CASSEYRSNTEAFF. This chain links TRBV2 with TRBJ1-1; a weak D match, TRBD1 (5 bases). V was trimmed by 2 bases and J by 1 base, leaving 8 bases between them. The germline CDR1 and CDR2 sequences are SNHLY and FYNNEI. The CDR3 is 14 amino acids. Full variable domain (rest looked up from reference TRBV2 and TRBJ1-1): EPEVTQTPSHQVTQMGQEVILRCVPISNHLYFYWYRQILGQKVEFLVSFYNNEISEKSEIFDDQFSVERPDGSNFTLKIRSTKLEDSAMYFCASSEYRSNTEAFFGQGTRLTVV.